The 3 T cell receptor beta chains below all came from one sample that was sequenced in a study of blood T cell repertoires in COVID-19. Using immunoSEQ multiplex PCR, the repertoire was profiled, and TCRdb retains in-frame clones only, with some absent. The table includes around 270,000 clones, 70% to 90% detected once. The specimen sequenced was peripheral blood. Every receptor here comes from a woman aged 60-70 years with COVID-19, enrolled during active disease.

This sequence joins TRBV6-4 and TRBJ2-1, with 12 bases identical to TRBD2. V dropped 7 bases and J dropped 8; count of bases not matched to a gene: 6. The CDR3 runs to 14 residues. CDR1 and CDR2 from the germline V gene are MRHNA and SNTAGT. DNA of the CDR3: TGTGCCAGCAAAACTAGCGGGAGGCATCATGAGCAGTTCTTC. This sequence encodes CASKTSGRHHEQFF.

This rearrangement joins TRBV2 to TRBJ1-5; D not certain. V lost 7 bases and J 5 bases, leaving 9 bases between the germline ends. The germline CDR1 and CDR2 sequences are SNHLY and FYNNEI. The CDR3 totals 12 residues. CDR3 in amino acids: CASKSVDQPQHF. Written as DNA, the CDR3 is TGTGCCAGCAAGAGTGTGGATCAGCCCCAGCATTTT. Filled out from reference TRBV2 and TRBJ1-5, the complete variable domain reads EPEVTQTPSHQVTQMGQEVILRCVPISNHLYFYWYRQILGQKVEFLVSFYNNEISEKSEIFDDQFSVERPDGSNFTLKIRSTKLEDSAMYFCASKSVDQPQHFGDGTRLSIL.

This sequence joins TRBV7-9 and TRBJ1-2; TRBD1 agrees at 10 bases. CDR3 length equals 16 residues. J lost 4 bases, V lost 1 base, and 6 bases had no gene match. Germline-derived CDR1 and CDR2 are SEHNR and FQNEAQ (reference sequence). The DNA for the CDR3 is TGTGCCAGCAGCTTAGATGGGACAGGGGATATCTATGGCTACACCTTC. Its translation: CASSLDGTGDIYGYTF.